This entry lists 8 T cell receptor beta chains sequenced from one sample in a study of graft-versus-host responses after intestinal transplantation. These receptors have no identified antigens. TCRdb's table, derived via immunoSEQ multiplex PCR, lists solely in-frame clones and lacks some. The sample lists approximately 80,000 clones; 85% to 90% were seen once. The source was unstimulated CD4+ T cells sorted from spleen or lymph node cells, collected before intestinal transplant. The source of these receptors is a human donor who received an intestinal transplant.

This clone was detected once. V usage is TRBV27 and J usage is TRBJ1-5; TRBD1 matches at 9 bases. Germline V gene sequence: CDR1 MNHEY, CDR2 SMNVEV (reference sequence). This CDR3 contains 17 residues. The ends lost 5 bases at V and 3 bases at J; junction bases unmatched: 11. CDR3 DNA sequence: TGTGCCAGCAGTAAATCACAGGGGGCAGGAGACAATCAGCCCCAGCATTTT. This gives the protein CASSKSQGAGDNQPQHF.

The chain has TRBV5-4 and TRBJ1-2; D is perhaps TRBD1 (6 bases). Germline loops: CDR1 SGHNT, CDR2 YYREEE (reference sequence). Trimming took 2 bases from V and 8 from J, leaving 13 bases between them. The length of the CDR3 is 13 residues. The CDR3 sequence: CASSLVRGGGYTF. As DNA, the CDR3 is TGTGCCAGCAGCTTAGTCAGGGGAGGGGGCTACACCTTC.

The V and J genes are TRBV18 and TRBJ1-1; maybe TRBD1 (5 bases). The CDR3 is 13 residues long. V dropped 3 bases and J dropped 5 bases, with 10 bases sitting between them. Germline assignment: CDR1 KGHSH and CDR2 LQKENI. The CDR3 bases are TGTGCCAGCTCACCGGGGGAGGGGACTGAAGCTTTCTTT. Amino acid sequence: CASSPGEGTEAFF.

The rearrangement joins TRBV28 to TRBJ1-1, with 7 nucleotides matching TRBD1. From germline, CDR1 is MDHEN and CDR2 SYDVKM. The CDR3 covers 18 residues. V lost 3 bases, J lost 5 bases, and 18 bases stayed unmatched. The CDR3, as DNA: TGTGCCAGCAGTTTCCCCCCCGGGACAGAGAGCCGTGGGACTGAAGCTTTCTTT. It encodes CASSFPPGTESRGTEAFF.

This clone was recorded a few times. This sequence joins TRBV5-8 and TRBJ2-7; a weak D match, TRBD1 (5 bases). Trimming shortened V by 4 bases and J by 9 bases, and 11 bases separated the two germline ends. Germline-derived CDR1 and CDR2 are SGHTS and YDEGEE. This CDR3 has 11 residues. DNA for the CDR3: TGTGCCAGCAGCCGAGGACATGGGCAGTACTTC. Translated: CASSRGHGQYF.

This chain uses TRBV28 with TRBJ2-5; possibly TRBD1 for D (6 bases). With 6 bases removed from V and 4 bases from J, the gap between germline ends came to 15 bases. CDR1 and CDR2 (germline): MDHEN, SYDVKM. CDR3 size: 14 residues. The CDR3 region has the DNA TGTGCCAGCAGACCAGCAGGGGTGGGAGAGACCCAGTACTTC. Translating gives CASRPAGVGETQYF.

The rearrangement uses TRBV7-2 and TRBJ2-7; tentatively, D is TRBD2 (6 bases). The germline V and J ends were trimmed by 3 bases and 4 bases, with 13 bases remaining between them. Germline V gene sequence: CDR1 SGHTA, CDR2 FQGNSA. The CDR3 is 14 residues long. The CDR3, as DNA: TGTGCCAGCAGCTTTTCGGGGGAGCCTTACGAGCAGTACTTC. Translation gives CASSFSGEPYEQYF.

The V and J genes are TRBV27 and TRBJ2-1; 9 positions match TRBD2. Germline CDR1 is MNHEY and CDR2 is SMNVEV (reference sequence). V lost 4 bases to trimming and J lost 10 bases; unmatched junction nucleotides: 8. The CDR3 totals 14 residues. CDR3 sequence reads: CASSSVAGAEEQFF. The CDR3 DNA sequence: TGTGCCAGCAGTTCGGTAGCGGGGGCGGAGGAGCAGTTCTTC.